Presented here are 25 T cell receptor beta chains from one specimen sequenced in a study of radiation and T cells in renal cell carcinoma. Treatment defined: 15 Gy SBRT to primary tumor, nephrectomy 4 weeks later. Assay: immunoSEQ multiplex PCR; the TCRdb copy retains only in-frame clones and omits some. The top ten hold 27% of the sample, which has some 14,000 clones, under 70% seen once. Material: tumor tissue, obtained from a patient whose treatment included radiotherapy and nephrectomy. These receptors came from a woman in her seventies with renal cell carcinoma.

This chain uses TRBV27 with TRBJ2-3; D tentatively fits TRBD1 or TRBD2 (6 bases each). The ends were cut back, 2 bases at V and 1 base at J, with 10 bases in the middle. CDR3 length equals 15 residues. Per germline, CDR1 MNHEY and CDR2 SMNVEV (reference sequence). Written as DNA, the CDR3 is TGTGCCAGCAGTTTAACAGGGACTGGCACAGATACGCAGTATTTT. This gives the protein CASSLTGTGTDTQYF.

The CDR3 DNA is TGTGCCAGCACCCAGGGGGTCGGGGAGCTGTTTTTT. This encodes CASTQGVGELFF. The genes are TRBV7-2 and TRBJ2-2; 7 nucleotides match TRBD1. V lost 7 bases and J lost 7; bases outside the gene matches: 3. There are 12 residues in the CDR3. The germline V gene has CDR1 SGHTA and CDR2 FQGNSA.

The chain employs TRBV19 and TRBJ1-6, with 7 bases fitting TRBD1. The CDR3 has 14 amino acids. Germline loops: CDR1 LNHDA, CDR2 SQIVND (reference sequence). Losses at the gene ends were 6 bases for V and 7 bases for J; bases not matched to a gene: 6. In nucleotides, the CDR3 is TGTGCCAGTAGGTTGACAGGGAAAAATTCACCCCTCCACTTT. Translated, it gives CASRLTGKNSPLHF.

The chain is built from TRBV6-1 and TRBJ2-1, with a weak D call TRBD1 (6 bases). Between the trimmed V and J ends, which lost 2 bases and 4 bases, there was a span of 21 bases. The germline CDR1 and CDR2 sequences are MNHNS and SASEGT. The CDR3 contains 18 residues. The CDR3 nucleotides read TGTGCCAGCAGTGAATCTGTTAGAGGGGGACGTACTTACAATGAGCAGTTCTTC. This codes for CASSESVRGGRTYNEQFF.

The chain couples TRBV5-4 to TRBJ1-4, with 8 nucleotides matching TRBD1. The CDR3 is 15 residues long. Germline CDR1 reads SGHNT; CDR2 reads YYREEE (reference sequence). V lost 2 bases and J lost 4; bases outside the gene matches: 4. As DNA, the CDR3 is TGTGCCAGCAGCTTTGGACAGGGCCTTAATGAAAAACTGTTTTTT. It specifies CASSFGQGLNEKLFF.

The chain is built from TRBV4-2 and TRBJ1-1; D gene uncertain. Germline V lookup: CDR1 LGHNA, CDR2 YNFKEQ. The CDR3 is made up of 12 amino acids. The V and J ends lost 5 bases and 7 bases respectively, with 11 bases between them. The CDR3 region is CASSLADGEAFF. The CDR3 nucleotides read TGTGCCAGCAGCTTGGCCGACGGTGAAGCTTTCTTT.

This clone was observed a few times. The chain recombines TRBV27 with TRBJ1-6; D gene unclear. V dropped 6 bases and J dropped 8 bases, with 14 bases sitting between them. Per germline, CDR1 MNHEY and CDR2 SMNVEV (reference sequence). The CDR3 is made up of 14 amino acids. CDR3: CASRETGWDSPLHF. The CDR3 DNA reads TGTGCCAGCAGGGAGACGGGATGGGATTCACCCCTCCACTTT.

The rearrangement uses TRBV2 and TRBJ1-5, with unresolved D. CDR1 is SNHLY, CDR2 FYNNEI, per germline. Trimming removed 1 base from V and 4 bases from J, with 8 bases in between. This CDR3 has 14 amino acids. CDR3 region: CASSEEGGNQPQHF. The DNA of the CDR3 is TGTGCCAGCAGTGAAGAGGGAGGGAATCAGCCCCAGCATTTT. Full variable domain (missing parts from reference TRBV2 and TRBJ1-5): EPEVTQTPSHQVTQMGQEVILRCVPISNHLYFYWYRQILGQKVEFLVSFYNNEISEKSEIFDDQFSVERPDGSNFTLKIRSTKLEDSAMYFCASSEEGGNQPQHFGDGTRLSIL.

The rearrangement uses TRBV23-1 and TRBJ2-2, with 7 bases fitting TRBD1. Being an ORF, TRBV23-1 has a function that is uncertain. This CDR3 contains 16 residues. V trimming: 0 bases; J trimming: 6 bases; junction bases outside the gene matches: 7. For the CDR3, the DNA is TGCGCCAGCAGTCAATCGACAGGGACGGGCCCCGGGGAGCTGTTTTTT. The encoded protein is CASSQSTGTGPGELFF.

This clone was seen more than once but under ten times. The V and J genes are TRBV6-5 and TRBJ1-2; D might be TRBD1 (5 bases). Trimming took off 6 bases at V and 3 bases at J, with 8 bases between the two ends. Looked up from germline, CDR1 is MNHEY and CDR2 is SVGAGI. The CDR3 runs to 12 residues. The CDR3 is CASRGLDYGYTF. In DNA, the CDR3 is TGTGCCAGCAGGGGACTAGACTATGGCTACACCTTC.

This clone is termed medium-sized. The V and J genes are TRBV6-6 and TRBJ2-3; D is uncertain. The CDR3 sequence is 11 residues long. In germline, CDR1 is MNHNY, CDR2 SVGAGI (reference sequence). The ends were cut back, 6 bases at V and 5 bases at J, with 6 bases in the middle. The CDR3 loop is CASRFQDTQYF. The CDR3 region has the DNA TGTGCCAGCAGGTTTCAAGATACGCAGTATTTT.

The chain joins TRBV6-1 to TRBJ1-1; possible D gene TRBD1, 5 bases. CDR3 size: 14 residues. V was trimmed by 2 bases and J by 4 bases, leaving 11 bases between them. Germline V gene data show CDR1 as MNHNS and CDR2 as SASEGT. Here the CDR3 DNA reads TGTGCCAGCAGTGAATACGGTGGGGGCACTGAAGCTTTCTTT. Amino acid sequence: CASSEYGGGTEAFF.

Only a few counts were recorded for this clone. The gene calls are TRBV29-1 and TRBJ2-4, with D possibly TRBD2 on 5 matching bases. CDR1 SQVTM and CDR2 ANQGSEA come from the germline V gene. Trimming stripped 0 bases from V and 6 bases from J, with 15 bases between. The CDR3 consists of 15 residues. The CDR3 here is CSVEDHGGDLNIQYF. CDR3 DNA sequence: TGCAGCGTTGAAGATCATGGAGGCGACCTAAACATTCAGTACTTC.

The chain combines TRBV7-9 with TRBJ1-1, with D unclear. The ends were cut back, 4 bases at V and 1 base at J, with 13 bases in the middle. This CDR3 has 15 residues. Germline CDR1 and CDR2: SEHNR and FQNEAQ (reference sequence). Here the CDR3 DNA reads TGTGCCAGCAGCTATCTCGAGGCCCCGAACACTGAAGCTTTCTTT. This sequence encodes CASSYLEAPNTEAFF. Full variable domain (missing parts from reference TRBV7-9 and TRBJ1-1): DTGVSQNPRHKITKRGQNVTFRCDPISEHNRLYWYRQTLGQGPEFLTYFQNEAQLEKSRLLSDRFSAERPKGSFSTLEIQRTEQGDSAMYLCASSYLEAPNTEAFFGQGTRLTVV.

The V call is TRBV4-3, the J call TRBJ1-1; the D gene is possibly TRBD1 (5 bases). CDR1 LGHNA and CDR2 YSLEER come from the germline V gene. With 0 bases removed from V and 9 bases from J, the gap between germline ends came to 17 bases. CDR3 length: 15 amino acids. The CDR3 here is CASSQDAQAQGKAFF. CDR3 nucleotides: TGCGCCAGCAGCCAAGACGCACAGGCTCAAGGTAAAGCTTTCTTT.

The gene calls are TRBV11-2 and TRBJ2-5; D uncertain. The germline V gene has CDR1 SGHAT and CDR2 FQNNGV. CDR3 length equals 11 residues. The V and J ends lost 0 bases and 13 bases respectively, with 9 bases between them. The DNA of the CDR3 is TGTGCCAGCAGCTTAGATCGGCGGCCGTACTTC. The encoded protein is CASSLDRRPYF.

V usage is TRBV2 and J usage is TRBJ2-1; tentative D call: TRBD2 (5 bases). Trimming pared 4 bases from V and 4 bases from J, leaving 11 bases between. Germline CDR1 reads SNHLY; CDR2 reads FYNNEI. CDR3 length equals 14 residues. The CDR3, as DNA: TGTGCCAGCAGTGGAGGACTCCCTTACAATGAGCAGTTCTTC. This translates into CASSGGLPYNEQFF.

The chain links TRBV6-1 to TRBJ1-1, with D perhaps TRBD1 (5 bases). The CDR3 is 14 amino acids. The germline CDR1 and CDR2 sequences are MNHNS and SASEGT. The V end was cut by 6 bases, the J end by 2 bases, with 13 bases between. The CDR3 nucleotides are TGTGCCAGCAGAAGCCGGGACGCAAACACTGAAGCTTTCTTT. Translating it yields CASRSRDANTEAFF.

This clone was recorded a few times. This chain uses TRBV7-2 with TRBJ1-4; no firm D call. V lost 5 bases to trimming and J lost 4 bases, with 8 bases between them. Per germline, CDR1 SGHTA and CDR2 FQGNSA. The CDR3 sequence is 13 residues long. In DNA, the CDR3 is TGTGCCAGCAGCGTCGAGAATAATGAAAAACTGTTTTTT. Its protein product is CASSVENNEKLFF.

V gene TRBV2 combines with J gene TRBJ2-2; the D is unclear. The CDR3 totals 12 residues. Germline V lookup: CDR1 SNHLY, CDR2 FYNNEI. The V gene lost 5 bases and the J gene lost 6 bases, with 7 bases spanning the gap. CDR3 DNA: TGTGCCAGCAGTAGGCCTCCCGGGGAGCTGTTTTTT. It specifies CASSRPPGELFF.

The chain couples TRBV2 to TRBJ1-6; the D is unclear. The CDR3 loop spans 15 amino acids. CDR1 SNHLY and CDR2 FYNNEI come from the germline V gene. With 4 bases removed from V and 0 bases from J, the gap between germline ends came to 7 bases. CDR3: CASSGESSYNSPLHF. The CDR3 nucleotides read TGTGCCAGCAGTGGAGAGAGCTCCTATAATTCACCCCTCCACTTT.

This clone was observed a handful of times. This sequence joins TRBV5-1 and TRBJ1-4; 9 bases are a match to TRBD1. V trimming: 4 bases; J trimming: 8 bases; junction bases outside the gene matches: 6. CDR3 length: 14 residues. Germline CDR1 reads SGHRS; CDR2 reads YFSETQ. CDR3 sequence (DNA): TGCGCCAGCAGCGGGGGACAGGGAGGCGAAAAACTGTTTTTT. Translation gives CASSGGQGGEKLFF.

This chain connects TRBV30 to TRBJ2-7, with D perhaps matching TRBD2 (5 bases). The V end lost 2 bases, the J end lost 4 bases, and 6 bases lay between the germline ends. The germline V gene encodes CDR1 GTSNPN and CDR2 SVGIG (reference sequence). The CDR3 totals 11 residues. CDR3 protein: CAWSPGYEQYF. CDR3 in DNA: TGTGCCTGGAGTCCGGGGTACGAGCAGTACTTC.

V is TRBV5-1 and J is TRBJ1-4; 7 bases align to TRBD1. V was clipped by 4 bases and J by 5 bases; unmatched bases: 2. The germline CDR1 and CDR2 sequences are SGHRS and YFSETQ. This CDR3 spans 13 amino acids. In DNA form, the CDR3 reads TGCGCCAGCAGCCGGGACAGCAATGAAAAACTGTTTTTT. Amino acids: CASSRDSNEKLFF.

The chain carries TRBV19 and TRBJ1-6; maybe TRBD1 (6 bases). The V end was cut by 3 bases, the J end by 6 bases, with 18 bases between. The CDR3 has 17 amino acids. Germline V lookup: CDR1 LNHDA, CDR2 SQIVND (reference sequence). The DNA for the CDR3 is TGTGCCAGTAGTATGCTGGGAATGGGACAAACTAATTCACCCCTCCACTTT. Its protein is CASSMLGMGQTNSPLHF.